This is a list of T cell receptor beta chains from one sample in a study of blood T cell repertoires in COVID-19. Some clones are missing from TCRdb's copy, which holds only in-frame ones; the method was immunoSEQ multiplex PCR. Of about 250,000 clones listed, about four fifths are singletons. Sequencing was done on a sample of peripheral blood. The receptors derive from an elderly man with acute or convalescent COVID-19. Both conserved end residues are part of each CDR3. D genes are given only for firm matches. Clone size appears in some rows only: once, few, many, or a class for an expanded clone.

j_call d_call v_call clone_size cdr3_nt cdr3_aa
TRBJ2-1 . TRBV5-1 . TGCGCCAGCGCCTTCGGAGGGGGCGGATACAATGAGCAGTTCTTC CASAFGGGGYNEQFF
TRBJ1-1 TRBD1 TRBV6-5 . TGTGCCAGCAGAGACAGGGGAAACACTGAAGCTTTCTTT CASRDRGNTEAFF
TRBJ2-1 . TRBV5-1 . TGCGCCAGCAGCTTGAGTCAAGGGGGTTTTGGCGAGCAGTTCTTC CASSLSQGGFGEQFF
TRBJ2-2 TRBD1 TRBV11-2 . TGTGCCAGCAGCTCATACAGGGGGCGAAGCGGGGAGCTGTTTTTT CASSSYRGRSGELFF
TRBJ1-3 . TRBV3-1/TRBV3-2 . TGTGCCAGCAGCCAAGACAGGGTCGTCTCTGGAAACACCATATATTTT CASSQDRVVSGNTIYF
TRBJ1-1 TRBD1 TRBV27 . TGTGCCAGCACCCCAGGTGGCAGGGGGCGGGGAACTGAAGCTTTCTTT CASTPGGRGRGTEAFF
TRBJ1-2 . TRBV6-1 few TGTGCCAGCAGTGAAGCGGGGGCATCTCTCTATGGCTACACCTTC CASSEAGASLYGYTF
TRBJ1-5 . TRBV7-2 few TGTGCCAGCAGCCTCGCGGGGGGAAGCAATCAGCCCCAGCATTTT CASSLAGGSNQPQHF
TRBJ2-1 . TRBV21-1 . TGTGCCAGCAGCAAAGGAGACAGAGGTATCCACAATGAGCAGTTCTTC CASSKGDRGIHNEQFF
TRBJ2-7 TRBD1 TRBV20-1 . TGCAGTGCTGCTACAGGGGGCGGGCAGTACTTC CSAATGGGQYF
TRBJ2-7 . TRBV11-2 . TGTGCCAGCAGCTCCAGGGAAGTTTCCTACGAGCAGTACTTC CASSSREVSYEQYF
TRBJ2-7 TRBD2 TRBV5-5 . TGTGCCAGCAGAGGGCCGGGACTAGCGGGAGTTCGAATGGCTTACGAGCAGTACTTC CASRGPGLAGVRMAYEQYF
TRBJ1-4 . TRBV19 once TGTGCCAGTAGTACTCAGGGAACTAATGAAAAACTGTTTTTT CASSTQGTNEKLFF
TRBJ2-7 . TRBV2 . TGTGCCAGCAGCTACGGACAGAGCTACGAGCAGTACTTC CASSYGQSYEQYF
TRBJ1-1 . TRBV5-5 . TGTGCCAGCAGCCCGACAGGGAACACTGAAGCTTTCTTT CASSPTGNTEAFF
TRBJ1-1 . TRBV19 . TGTGCCACCACCGGGAACACTGAAGCTTTCTTT CATTGNTEAFF
TRBJ1-4 . TRBV3-1/TRBV3-2 . TGTGCCAGCAGCCCGGACACGAGTAAACTGTTTTTT CASSPDTSKLFF
TRBJ1-6 TRBD1 TRBV3-1/TRBV3-2 . TGTGCCAGCAGCCAAGTTGGGACAGGGTATAATTCACCCCTCCACTTT CASSQVGTGYNSPLHF
TRBJ2-7 TRBD1 TRBV5-1 . TGCGCCAGCAGCTTTGCGGGACAGGGATACGAGCAGTACTTC CASSFAGQGYEQYF
TRBJ1-2 TRBD1 TRBV24-1 . TGTGCCACCAGTGACCGCCGACAGGGGACGGCGTATGGCTACACCTTC CATSDRRQGTAYGYTF
TRBJ2-7 . TRBV21-1 once TGTGCCAGCAGCAACGAGTGGCGGCCGAGCTCCTACGAGCAGTACTTC CASSNEWRPSSYEQYF
TRBJ1-5 TRBD1 TRBV28 . TGTGCCAGCAGGGCTGGACAGGGAGGTCAGCCCCAGCATTTT CASRAGQGGQPQHF
TRBJ1-2 . TRBV25-1 once TGTGCCAGCAGTGCTTCTCGGGTGACAGCCAGAGATGGCTACACCTTC CASSASRVTARDGYTF